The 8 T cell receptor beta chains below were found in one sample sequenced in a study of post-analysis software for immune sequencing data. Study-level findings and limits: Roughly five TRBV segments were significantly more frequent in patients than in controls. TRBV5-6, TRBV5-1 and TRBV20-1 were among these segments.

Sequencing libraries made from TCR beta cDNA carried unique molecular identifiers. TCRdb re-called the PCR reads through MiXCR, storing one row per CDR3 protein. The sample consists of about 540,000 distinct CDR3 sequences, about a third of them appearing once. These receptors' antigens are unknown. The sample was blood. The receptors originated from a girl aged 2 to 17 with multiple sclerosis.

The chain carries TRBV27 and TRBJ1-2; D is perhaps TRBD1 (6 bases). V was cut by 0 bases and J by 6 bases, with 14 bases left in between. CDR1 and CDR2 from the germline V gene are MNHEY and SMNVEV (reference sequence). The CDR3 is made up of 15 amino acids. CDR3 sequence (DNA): TGTGCCAGCAGTTTATCCTCAGGGGCCGGCGATGGCTACACCTTC. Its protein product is CASSLSSGAGDGYTF.

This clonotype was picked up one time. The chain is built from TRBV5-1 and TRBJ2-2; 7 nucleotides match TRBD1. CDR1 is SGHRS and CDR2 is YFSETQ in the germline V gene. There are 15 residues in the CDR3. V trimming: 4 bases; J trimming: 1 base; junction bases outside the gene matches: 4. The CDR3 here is CASSTGDVNTGELFF. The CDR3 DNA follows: TGCGCCAGCAGCACAGGGGATGTGAACACCGGGGAGCTGTTTTTT.

The CDR3 DNA follows: TGTGCCAGCAGCGTAGCGGGAGGGCTCAGGAACACCGGGGAGCTGTTTTTT. Translated: CASSVAGGLRNTGELFF. V gene TRBV9 combines with J gene TRBJ2-2; 8 nucleotides match TRBD2. After removal of 0 bases from V and 1 base from J, the junction contained 5 bases not matched to a gene. This CDR3 is 17 amino acids long. Germline CDR1 is SGDLS and CDR2 is YYNGEE.

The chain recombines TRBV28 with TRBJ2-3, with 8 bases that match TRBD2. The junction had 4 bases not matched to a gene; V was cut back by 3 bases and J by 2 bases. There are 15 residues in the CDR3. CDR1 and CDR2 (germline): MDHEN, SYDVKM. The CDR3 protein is CASSLQRGLTDTQYF. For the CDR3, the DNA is TGTGCCAGCAGTTTGCAGCGGGGGCTCACAGATACGCAGTATTTT.

The CDR3 spells CAISGGPLGSNQPQHF. The CDR3 nucleotides are TGTGCCATCAGTGGAGGTCCTTTGGGTAGCAATCAGCCCCAGCATTTT. The chain joins TRBV10-3 to TRBJ1-5; no definite D call. There are 16 residues in the CDR3. The ends were cut back, 4 bases at V and 0 bases at J, with 13 bases in the middle. CDR1 and CDR2 from the germline V gene are ENHRY and SYGVKD.

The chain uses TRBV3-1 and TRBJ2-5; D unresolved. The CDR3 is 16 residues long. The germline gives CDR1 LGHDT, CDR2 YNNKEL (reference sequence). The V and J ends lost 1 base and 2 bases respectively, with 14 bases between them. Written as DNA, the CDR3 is TGTGCCAGCAGCCAAGTTAGTGGGGTCGGGCAAGAGACCCAGTACTTC. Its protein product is CASSQVSGVGQETQYF.

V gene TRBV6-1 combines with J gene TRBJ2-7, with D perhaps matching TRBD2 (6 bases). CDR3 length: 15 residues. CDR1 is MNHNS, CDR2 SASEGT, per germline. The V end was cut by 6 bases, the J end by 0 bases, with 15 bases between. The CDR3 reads CASSDAGDFSYEQYF. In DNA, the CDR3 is TGTGCCAGCAGCGACGCCGGGGACTTCTCCTACGAGCAGTACTTC.

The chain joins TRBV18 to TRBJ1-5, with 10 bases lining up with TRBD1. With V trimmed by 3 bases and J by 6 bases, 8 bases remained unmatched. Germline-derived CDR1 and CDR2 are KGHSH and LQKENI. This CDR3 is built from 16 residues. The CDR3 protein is CASSPTTGQGVQPQHF. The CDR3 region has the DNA TGTGCCAGCTCACCTACGACAGGACAGGGGGTTCAGCCCCAGCATTTT.